This TCR beta chain was sequenced during a study of shared clonotypes between healthy human individuals. Unsorted samples relied on roughly 100 million PBMCs, which served as the source of genomic DNA. Study-wide results and caveats: Only blood was sampled; tissue repertoires likely differ.

Of note for this clone: No antigen is known for it.

Ten immunoSEQ deep assay plates were used by the authors to sequence unsorted PBMC DNA. Per the study methods: Junction-only immunoSEQ data arrived without quality scores, meaning filtering differed. The protocol was immunoSEQ multiplex PCR, while the TCRdb copy is restricted to in-frame clones and leaves out a portion. The V and J calls and clone size are taken from that table; D and trimming were inferred from the DNA. Of fewer than 700,000 clones in the sample, around 80% were seen once. The sample comprised PBMCs. The receptor's source is a woman in her 40s in good health. Some clones in this sample may be carry-over from other donors' samples.

The CDR3 coding sequence is TGTGCCAGCAGCCAAAGGACAGGGGGGTATTCACCCCTCCACTTT. This translates into CASSQRTGGYSPLHF. The rearrangement joins TRBV7-2 to TRBJ1-6; TRBD1 agrees at 10 bases. Trimming cost V 5 bases and J 8 bases; bases outside gene matches: 6. Germline-derived CDR1 and CDR2 are SGHTA and FQGNSA. This CDR3 spans 15 amino acids.